This T cell receptor beta chain was recorded in a study of human T cells and chemical hapten exposure. TCRdb ran MiXCR on the RACE reads and lists one entry per CDR3 protein. The sample has approximately 400,000 distinct CDR3 sequences, 4.8% seen once. The germline V gene encodes CDR1 MDHEN and CDR2 SYDVKM. Trimming removed 2 bases from V and 5 bases from J, with 13 bases in between. The CDR3 totals 15 residues. Time point meaning: patch test 1, 2 weeks after DPC sensitization. The treatment: therapeutic diphenylcyclopropenone sensitization with weekly scalp DPC. In its sample, this clonotype was seen many times.

This chain joins TRBV28 and TRBJ1-5; possibly TRBD1 for D (6 bases). The clonotype was recovered from a woman in her fifties or sixties with alopecia areata. Some clones in this sample may be carry-over from other donors' samples. The material was whole blood, obtained in connection with sensitization to the hapten diphenylcyclopropenone (DPC). The CDR3 DNA follows: TGTGCCAGCAGTTTAGGGGGGGCGAGAGATCAGCCCCAGCATTTT. This gives the protein CASSLGGARDQPQHF.